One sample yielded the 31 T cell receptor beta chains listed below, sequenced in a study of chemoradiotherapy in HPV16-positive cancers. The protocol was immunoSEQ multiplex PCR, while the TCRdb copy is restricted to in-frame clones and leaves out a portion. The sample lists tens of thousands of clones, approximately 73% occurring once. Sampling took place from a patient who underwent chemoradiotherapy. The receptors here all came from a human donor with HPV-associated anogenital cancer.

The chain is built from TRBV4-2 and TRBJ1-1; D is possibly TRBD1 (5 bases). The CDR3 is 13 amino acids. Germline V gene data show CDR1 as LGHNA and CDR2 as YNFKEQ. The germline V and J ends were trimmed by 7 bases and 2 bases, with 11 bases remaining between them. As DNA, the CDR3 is TGTGCCAGCAACCTGGGGGTCAACACTGAAGCTTTCTTT. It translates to CASNLGVNTEAFF.

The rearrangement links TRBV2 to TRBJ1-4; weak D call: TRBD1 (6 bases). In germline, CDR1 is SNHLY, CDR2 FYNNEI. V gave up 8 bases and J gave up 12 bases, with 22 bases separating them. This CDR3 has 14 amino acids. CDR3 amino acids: CASVPATGPRELFF. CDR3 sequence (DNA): TGTGCCAGCGTTCCAGCGACAGGCCCGCGAGAACTGTTTTTT.

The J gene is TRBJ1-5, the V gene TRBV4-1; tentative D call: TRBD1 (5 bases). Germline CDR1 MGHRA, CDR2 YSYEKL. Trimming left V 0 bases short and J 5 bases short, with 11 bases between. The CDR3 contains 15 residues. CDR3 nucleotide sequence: TGCGCCAGCAGCCAAGAGGGACTCCAGTATCAGCCCCAGCATTTT. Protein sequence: CASSQEGLQYQPQHF.

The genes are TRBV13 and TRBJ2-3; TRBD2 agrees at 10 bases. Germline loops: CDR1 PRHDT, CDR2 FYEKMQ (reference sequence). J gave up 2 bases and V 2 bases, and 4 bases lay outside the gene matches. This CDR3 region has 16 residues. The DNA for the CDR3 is TGTGCCAGCAGCTTAAAGCGGGGGGGTATCACAGATACGCAGTATTTT. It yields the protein CASSLKRGGITDTQYF.

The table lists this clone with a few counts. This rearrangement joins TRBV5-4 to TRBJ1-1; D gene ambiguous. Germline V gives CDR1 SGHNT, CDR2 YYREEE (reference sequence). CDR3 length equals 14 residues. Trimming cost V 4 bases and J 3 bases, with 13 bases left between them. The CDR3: CASSGGRRDTEAFF. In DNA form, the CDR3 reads TGTGCCAGCAGCGGCGGCAGGAGGGACACTGAAGCTTTCTTT. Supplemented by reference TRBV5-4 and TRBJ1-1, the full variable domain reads ETGVTQSPTHLIKTRGQQVTLRCSSQSGHNTVSWYQQALGQGPQFIFQYYREEENGRGNFPPRFSGLQFPNYSSELNVNALELDDSALYLCASSGGRRDTEAFFGQGTRLTVV.

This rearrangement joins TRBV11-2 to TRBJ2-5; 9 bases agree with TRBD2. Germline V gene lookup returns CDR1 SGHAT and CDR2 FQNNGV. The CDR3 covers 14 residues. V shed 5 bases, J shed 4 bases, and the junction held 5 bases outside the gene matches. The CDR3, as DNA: TGTGCCAGCAGCGCAGGACTAGCGCGAGAGACCCAGTACTTC. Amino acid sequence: CASSAGLARETQYF.

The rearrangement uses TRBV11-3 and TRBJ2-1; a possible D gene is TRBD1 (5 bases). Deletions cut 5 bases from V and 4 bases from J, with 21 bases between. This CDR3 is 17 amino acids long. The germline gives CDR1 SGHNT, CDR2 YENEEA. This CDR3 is CASSAIRGQPNYNEQFF. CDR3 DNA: TGTGCCAGCAGCGCCATCCGTGGACAACCTAATTACAATGAGCAGTTCTTC.

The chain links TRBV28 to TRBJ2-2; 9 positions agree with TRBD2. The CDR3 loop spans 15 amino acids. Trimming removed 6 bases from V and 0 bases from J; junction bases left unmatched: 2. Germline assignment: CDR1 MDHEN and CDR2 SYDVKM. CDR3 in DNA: TGTGCCAGCAGATTAGCGGGGGCGAACACCGGGGAGCTGTTTTTT. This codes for CASRLAGANTGELFF. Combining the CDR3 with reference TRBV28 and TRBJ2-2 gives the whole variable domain DVKVTQSSRYLVKRTGEKVFLECVQDMDHENMFWYRQDPGLGLRLIYFSYDVKMKEKGDIPEGYSVSREKKERFSLILESASTNQTSMYLCASRLAGANTGELFFGEGSRLTVL.

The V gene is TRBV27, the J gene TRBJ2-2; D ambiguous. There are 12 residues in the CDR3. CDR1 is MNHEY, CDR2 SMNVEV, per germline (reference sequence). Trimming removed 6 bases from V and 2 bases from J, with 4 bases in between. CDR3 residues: CASRRNTGELFF. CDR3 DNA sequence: TGTGCCAGCAGAAGAAACACCGGGGAGCTGTTTTTT.

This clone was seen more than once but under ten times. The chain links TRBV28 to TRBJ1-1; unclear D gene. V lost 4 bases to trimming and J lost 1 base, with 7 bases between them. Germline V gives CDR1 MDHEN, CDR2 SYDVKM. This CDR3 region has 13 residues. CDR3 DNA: TGTGCCAGCAGTTCGCGACCGAACACTGAAGCTTTCTTT. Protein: CASSSRPNTEAFF.

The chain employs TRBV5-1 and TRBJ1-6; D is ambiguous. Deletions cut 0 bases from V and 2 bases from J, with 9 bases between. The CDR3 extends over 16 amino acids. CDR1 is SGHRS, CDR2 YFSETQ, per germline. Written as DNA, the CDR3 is TGCGCCAGCAGCTTGGTTGGCGGAACCTATAATTCACCCCTCCACTTT. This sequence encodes CASSLVGGTYNSPLHF.

The CDR3: CASSPSSHPYNEQFF. The CDR3 DNA reads as TGTGCCAGCTCACCATCCAGCCACCCCTACAATGAGCAGTTCTTC. The rearrangement uses TRBV18 and TRBJ2-1; D is unresolved. Per germline, CDR1 KGHSH and CDR2 LQKENI. Deletions cut 2 bases from V and 2 bases from J, with 10 bases between. This CDR3 contains 15 residues.

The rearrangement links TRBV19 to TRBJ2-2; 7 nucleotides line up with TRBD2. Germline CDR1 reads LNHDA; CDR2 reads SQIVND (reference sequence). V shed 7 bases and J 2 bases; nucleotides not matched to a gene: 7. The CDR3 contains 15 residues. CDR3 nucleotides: TGTGCCAGTACCTCGGGGGGTTACAACACCGGGGAGCTGTTTTTT. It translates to CASTSGGYNTGELFF.

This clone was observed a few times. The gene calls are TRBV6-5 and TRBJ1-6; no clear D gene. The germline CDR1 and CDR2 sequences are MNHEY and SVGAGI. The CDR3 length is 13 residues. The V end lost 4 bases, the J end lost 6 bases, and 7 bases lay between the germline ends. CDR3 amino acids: CASSFTSNSPLHF. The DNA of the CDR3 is TGTGCCAGCAGTTTCACGAGTAATTCACCCCTCCACTTT.

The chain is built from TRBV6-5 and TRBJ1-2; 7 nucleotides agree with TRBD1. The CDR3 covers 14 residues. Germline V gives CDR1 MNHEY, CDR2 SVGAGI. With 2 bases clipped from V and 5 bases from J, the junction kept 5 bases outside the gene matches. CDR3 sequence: CASSYRMTGYGYTF. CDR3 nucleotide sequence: TGTGCCAGCAGTTACCGAATGACAGGGTATGGCTACACCTTC.

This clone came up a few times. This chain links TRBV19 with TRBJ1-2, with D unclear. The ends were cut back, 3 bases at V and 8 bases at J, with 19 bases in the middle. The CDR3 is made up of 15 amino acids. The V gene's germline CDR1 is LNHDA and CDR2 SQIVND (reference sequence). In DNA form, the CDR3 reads TGTGCCAGTAGTATCAACGGGGATCCGGCTATGGGCTACACCTTC. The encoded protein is CASSINGDPAMGYTF.

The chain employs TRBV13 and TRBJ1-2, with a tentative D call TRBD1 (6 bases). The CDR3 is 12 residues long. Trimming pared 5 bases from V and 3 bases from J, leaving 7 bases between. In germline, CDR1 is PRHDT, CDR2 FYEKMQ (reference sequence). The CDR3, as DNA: TGTGCCAGCAGCGGGGGCTACTATGGCTACACCTTC. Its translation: CASSGGYYGYTF.

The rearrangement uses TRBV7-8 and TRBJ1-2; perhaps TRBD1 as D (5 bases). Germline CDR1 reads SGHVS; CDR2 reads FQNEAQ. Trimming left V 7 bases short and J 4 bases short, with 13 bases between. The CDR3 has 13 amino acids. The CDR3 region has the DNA TGTGCCAGCACCCAATTTGGGGGCTATGGCTACACCTTC. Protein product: CASTQFGGYGYTF.

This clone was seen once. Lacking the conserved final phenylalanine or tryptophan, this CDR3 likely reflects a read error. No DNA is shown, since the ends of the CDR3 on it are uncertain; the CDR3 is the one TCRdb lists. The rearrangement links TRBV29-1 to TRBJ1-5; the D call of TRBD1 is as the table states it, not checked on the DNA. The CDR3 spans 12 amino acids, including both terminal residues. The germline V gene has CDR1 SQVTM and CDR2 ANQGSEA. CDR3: CSVVDWQGINLI.

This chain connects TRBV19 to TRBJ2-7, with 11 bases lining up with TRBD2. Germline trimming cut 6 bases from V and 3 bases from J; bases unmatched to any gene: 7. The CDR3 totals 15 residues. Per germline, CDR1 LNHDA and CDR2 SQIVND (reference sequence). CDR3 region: CASSDLGTSGYEQYF. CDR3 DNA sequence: TGTGCCAGTAGCGATCTAGGGACTAGCGGCTACGAGCAGTACTTC.

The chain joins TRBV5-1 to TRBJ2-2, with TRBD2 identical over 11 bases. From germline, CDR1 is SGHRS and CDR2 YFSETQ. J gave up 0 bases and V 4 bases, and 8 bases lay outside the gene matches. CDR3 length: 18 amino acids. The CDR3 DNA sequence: TGCGCCAGCAGCCTCACTAGCGGGAGTAGCACGAACACCGGGGAGCTGTTTTTT. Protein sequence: CASSLTSGSSTNTGELFF.

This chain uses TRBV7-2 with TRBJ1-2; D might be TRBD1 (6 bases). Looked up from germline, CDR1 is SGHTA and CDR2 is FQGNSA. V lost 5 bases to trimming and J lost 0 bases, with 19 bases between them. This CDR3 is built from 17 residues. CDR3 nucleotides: TGTGCCAGCAGCGTATACAGGGCACTCTCCGCTAACTATGGCTACACCTTC. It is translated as CASSVYRALSANYGYTF.

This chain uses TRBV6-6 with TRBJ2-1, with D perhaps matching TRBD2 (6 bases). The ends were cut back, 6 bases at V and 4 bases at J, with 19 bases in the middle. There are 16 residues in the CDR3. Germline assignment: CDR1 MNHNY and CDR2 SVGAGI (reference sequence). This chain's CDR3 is CASRPTGTLSYNEQFF. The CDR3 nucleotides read TGTGCCAGCAGGCCTACCGGGACTCTCTCTTACAATGAGCAGTTCTTC.

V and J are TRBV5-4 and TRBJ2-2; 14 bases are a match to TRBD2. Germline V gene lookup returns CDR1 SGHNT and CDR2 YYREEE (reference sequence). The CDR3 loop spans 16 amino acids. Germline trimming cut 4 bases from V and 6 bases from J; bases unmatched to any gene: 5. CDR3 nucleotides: TGTGCCAGCAGCCTTGGGACTAGCGGGAGTTCCGGGGAGCTGTTTTTT. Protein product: CASSLGTSGSSGELFF.

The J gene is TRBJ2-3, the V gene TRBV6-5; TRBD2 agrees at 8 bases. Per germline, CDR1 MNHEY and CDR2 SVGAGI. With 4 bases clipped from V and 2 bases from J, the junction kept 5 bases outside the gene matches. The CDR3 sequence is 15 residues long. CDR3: CASSSGGGDTDTQYF. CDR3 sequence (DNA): TGTGCCAGCAGTTCGGGGGGGGGAGACACAGATACGCAGTATTTT.

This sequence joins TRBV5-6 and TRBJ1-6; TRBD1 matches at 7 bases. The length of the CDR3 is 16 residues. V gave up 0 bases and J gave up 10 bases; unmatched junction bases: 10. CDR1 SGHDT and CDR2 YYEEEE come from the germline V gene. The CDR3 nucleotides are TGTGCCAGCAGCTTGGACAGGGGAAGTTTGCAATCACCCCTCCACTTT. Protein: CASSLDRGSLQSPLHF.

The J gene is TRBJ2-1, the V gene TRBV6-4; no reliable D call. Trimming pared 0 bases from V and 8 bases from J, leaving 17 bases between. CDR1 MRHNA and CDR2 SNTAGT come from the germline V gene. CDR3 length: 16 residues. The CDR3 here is CASSDSMNGLGHEQFF. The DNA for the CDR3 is TGTGCCAGCAGTGACTCGATGAACGGATTAGGCCATGAGCAGTTCTTC.

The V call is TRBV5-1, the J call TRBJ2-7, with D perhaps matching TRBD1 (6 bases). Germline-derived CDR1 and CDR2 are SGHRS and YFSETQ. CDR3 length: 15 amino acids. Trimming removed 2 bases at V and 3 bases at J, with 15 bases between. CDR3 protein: CASSFRDITIYEQYF. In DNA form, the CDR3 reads TGCGCCAGCAGCTTCCGGGACATCACCATCTACGAGCAGTACTTC.

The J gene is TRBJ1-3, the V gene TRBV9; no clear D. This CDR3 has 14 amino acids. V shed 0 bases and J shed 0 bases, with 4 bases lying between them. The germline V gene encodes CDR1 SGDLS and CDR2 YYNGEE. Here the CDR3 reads CASSVDISGNTIYF. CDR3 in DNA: TGTGCCAGCAGCGTAGACATCTCTGGAAACACCATATATTTT.

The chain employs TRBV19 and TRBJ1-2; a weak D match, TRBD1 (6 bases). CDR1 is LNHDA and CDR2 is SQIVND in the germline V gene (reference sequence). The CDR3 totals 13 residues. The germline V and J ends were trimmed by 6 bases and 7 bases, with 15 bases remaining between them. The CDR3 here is CASRSQGKAGYTF. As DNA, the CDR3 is TGTGCCAGTAGGTCCCAGGGGAAAGCTGGCTACACCTTC.

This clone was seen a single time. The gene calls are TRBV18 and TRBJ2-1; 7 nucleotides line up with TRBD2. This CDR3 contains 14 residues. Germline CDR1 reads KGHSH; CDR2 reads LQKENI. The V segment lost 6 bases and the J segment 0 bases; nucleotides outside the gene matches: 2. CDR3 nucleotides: TGTGCCAGCTCGACTAGCCGCTCCTACAATGAGCAGTTCTTC. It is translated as CASSTSRSYNEQFF.